A single sample is the source of the 26 T cell receptor beta chains below, sequenced in a study of OX40 agonist ivuxolimab in advanced cancers. Measured with immunoSEQ multiplex PCR; TCRdb has only the in-frame clones, and not every one. The data contain approximately 99,000 clones, around 90% of them singletons. Sample: CD4+ or CD8+ T cells sorted from blood, taken in a trial of the OX40 agonist ivuxolimab. These TCRs come from an adult with an advanced solid tumor such as melanoma, head and neck, liver or kidney cancer.

This clone was detected a few times. V gene TRBV27 combines with J gene TRBJ2-1, with 9 bases that match TRBD1. CDR3 length: 14 amino acids. V gave up 8 bases and J gave up 2 bases; unmatched junction bases: 4. The germline CDR1 and CDR2 sequences are MNHEY and SMNVEV (reference sequence). CDR3 residues: CASWTGATYNEQFF. CDR3 nucleotide sequence: TGTGCCAGCTGGACAGGGGCCACCTACAATGAGCAGTTCTTC.

J is TRBJ1-3 and V is TRBV7-6, with D hard to call. Looked up from germline, CDR1 is SGHVS and CDR2 is FNYEAQ. The CDR3 has 15 residues. V was clipped by 5 bases and J by 0 bases, with 11 bases between them. The CDR3 protein is CASSPGRFSGNTIYF. The CDR3, as DNA: TGTGCCAGCAGCCCCGGACGGTTCTCTGGAAACACCATATATTTT.

This clone was seen a handful of times. CDR3 amino acids: CASSPAPGALSGANVLTF. CDR3 bases: TGTGCCAGCAGCCCCGCGCCAGGGGCCCTTTCTGGGGCCAACGTCCTGACTTTC. The V call is TRBV7-8, the J call TRBJ2-6; a possible D gene is TRBD1 (6 bases). CDR3 length: 18 residues. CDR1 and CDR2 from the germline V gene are SGHVS and FQNEAQ. Trimming stripped 5 bases from V and 1 base from J, with 18 bases between.

This clone has only one observation. The chain uses TRBV5-4 and TRBJ2-2; TRBD2 matches at 10 bases. In germline, CDR1 is SGHNT, CDR2 YYREEE (reference sequence). Germline trimming cut 0 bases from V and 5 bases from J; bases unmatched to any gene: 7. CDR3 length equals 17 residues. This CDR3 reads CASSLAASGRGTGELFF. The CDR3 nucleotides are TGTGCCAGCAGCTTGGCGGCTAGCGGGAGAGGGACCGGGGAGCTGTTTTTT. The complete variable domain, with remaining parts taken from reference TRBV5-4 and TRBJ2-2, reads ETGVTQSPTHLIKTRGQQVTLRCSSQSGHNTVSWYQQALGQGPQFIFQYYREEENGRGNFPPRFSGLQFPNYSSELNVNALELDDSALYLCASSLAASGRGTGELFFGEGSRLTVL.

The chain employs TRBV7-9 and TRBJ2-5; weak D call: TRBD1 (6 bases). Trimming stripped 1 base from V and 4 bases from J, with 13 bases between. From germline, CDR1 is SEHNR and CDR2 FQNEAQ (reference sequence). The CDR3 runs 15 residues. Here the CDR3 DNA reads TGTGCCAGCAGCTTAGGAAACAGGGTGGGAGAGACCCAGTACTTC. Translated, it gives CASSLGNRVGETQYF.

V and J are TRBV19 and TRBJ2-1; 7 bases are a match to TRBD2. The germline gives CDR1 LNHDA, CDR2 SQIVND (reference sequence). There are 15 residues in the CDR3. V lost 2 bases to trimming and J lost 6 bases; unmatched junction nucleotides: 7. Written as DNA, the CDR3 is TGTGCCAGTAGTATACATAGCGGGTTAGGCAATGAGCAGTTCTTC. This gives the protein CASSIHSGLGNEQFF.

V and J are TRBV7-3 and TRBJ2-7; possible D gene TRBD2, 5 bases. The CDR3 is made up of 15 amino acids. V was shortened by 2 bases and J by 3 bases, with 14 bases between the two germline ends. Germline CDR1 SGHTA, CDR2 FQGTGA. The CDR3 DNA follows: TGTGCCAGCAGCTTAGGCCCAGAGGGTATCTACGAGCAGTACTTC. Translation gives CASSLGPEGIYEQYF.

The V gene is TRBV30, the J gene TRBJ1-1; no definite D call. The CDR3 spans 12 residues. CDR1 and CDR2 (germline): GTSNPN, SVGIG (reference sequence). V lost 4 bases, J lost 3 bases, and 9 bases lay in between. The CDR3 region is CAWTGFDTEAFF. CDR3 DNA sequence: TGTGCCTGGACAGGTTTTGACACTGAAGCTTTCTTT.

Only one count was recorded for this clone. The J gene is TRBJ1-3, the V gene TRBV6-1, with 7 bases lining up with TRBD1. The germline CDR1 and CDR2 sequences are MNHNS and SASEGT. V was clipped by 2 bases and J by 0 bases; unmatched bases: 10. This CDR3 is 18 amino acids long. CDR3 bases: TGTGCCAGCAGTGAAATGCTACAGGGGTACAGCTCTGGAAACACCATATATTTT. It is translated as CASSEMLQGYSSGNTIYF.

The chain combines TRBV7-6 with TRBJ1-3; maybe TRBD1 (6 bases). There are 14 residues in the CDR3. Germline V gene lookup returns CDR1 SGHVS and CDR2 FNYEAQ. V dropped 4 bases and J dropped 1 base, with 8 bases sitting between them. The CDR3 DNA sequence: TGTGCCAGCAGCTCAGACAGGTCTGGAAACACCATATATTTT. Translation: CASSSDRSGNTIYF.

The chain carries TRBV5-4 and TRBJ2-7; a weak D match, TRBD1 (5 bases). Germline V CDR1 and CDR2: SGHNT, YYREEE (reference sequence). The CDR3 is 13 residues long. V lost 4 bases, J lost 5 bases, and 13 bases lay in between. In DNA, the CDR3 is TGTGCCAGCAGCCAGGGCTACTTGAACGAGCAGTACTTC. Translating gives CASSQGYLNEQYF.

This clone was observed a few times. The chain combines TRBV5-1 with TRBJ2-7; D is unresolved. The V and J ends lost 3 bases and 0 bases respectively, with 7 bases between them. The CDR3 spans 13 residues. The germline CDR1 and CDR2 sequences are SGHRS and YFSETQ. The CDR3 DNA reads as TGCGCCAGCAGCTCCGGACCCTCCTACGAGCAGTACTTC. Protein: CASSSGPSYEQYF.

This rearrangement joins TRBV2 to TRBJ1-3, with D tentatively TRBD1 (6 bases). Germline V gives CDR1 SNHLY, CDR2 FYNNEI. CDR3 length: 15 amino acids. V was trimmed by 2 bases and J by 1 base, leaving 9 bases between them. The chain's CDR3 is CASSERGGSGNTIYF. The CDR3 DNA follows: TGTGCCAGCAGTGAAAGGGGGGGTTCTGGAAACACCATATATTTT.

This chain links TRBV11-2 with TRBJ1-3, with D tentatively TRBD1 (6 bases). The germline CDR1 and CDR2 sequences are SGHAT and FQNNGV. CDR3 length: 14 residues. V dropped 10 bases and J dropped 6 bases, with 19 bases sitting between them. The CDR3 sequence: CAITTGPPLNTIYF. As DNA, the CDR3 is TGTGCCATTACGACAGGACCTCCGTTAAACACCATATATTTT.

A single count supports this clone. This chain uses TRBV18 with TRBJ1-1; 9 nucleotides align to TRBD1. Germline assignment: CDR1 KGHSH and CDR2 LQKENI. There are 14 residues in the CDR3. The junction had 1 base not matched to a gene; V was cut back by 1 base and J by 4 bases. DNA of the CDR3: TGTGCCAGCTCACCACGGACAGGGGCCACTGAAGCTTTCTTT. Its protein is CASSPRTGATEAFF.

The J gene is TRBJ2-7, the V gene TRBV5-1; D ambiguous. The length of the CDR3 is 14 residues. Germline V gives CDR1 SGHRS, CDR2 YFSETQ. Trimming removed 0 bases at V and 3 bases at J, with 10 bases between. CDR3 amino acids: CASSLGQNFYEQYF. The CDR3 DNA sequence: TGCGCCAGCAGCTTGGGACAAAACTTCTACGAGCAGTACTTC. The full variable domain, with the rest looked up from reference TRBV5-1 and TRBJ2-7, is KAGVTQTPRYLIKTRGQQVTLSCSPISGHRSVSWYQQTPGQGLQFLFEYFSETQRNKGNFPGRFSGRQFSNSRSEMNVSTLELGDSALYLCASSLGQNFYEQYFGPGTRLTVT.

V gene TRBV5-1 combines with J gene TRBJ2-2; 7 bases fit TRBD2. The CDR3 runs to 15 residues. After removal of 0 bases from V and 4 bases from J, the junction contained 3 bases not matched to a gene. In germline, CDR1 is SGHRS, CDR2 YFSETQ. Written as DNA, the CDR3 is TGCGCCAGCAGCTTGGATACGGGGGGCACCGGGGAGCTGTTTTTT. Translation: CASSLDTGGTGELFF.

The chain couples TRBV9 to TRBJ1-4, with a tentative D call TRBD1 (6 bases). The CDR3 extends over 16 amino acids. Germline CDR1 and CDR2: SGDLS and YYNGEE. The germline V and J ends were trimmed by 3 bases and 5 bases, with 17 bases remaining between them. The CDR3 DNA sequence: TGTGCCAGCAGCGGCGGGGTAGGGCAGGGGAATGAAAAACTGTTTTTT. Its protein is CASSGGVGQGNEKLFF.

The CDR3, as DNA: TGCGCCAGCAGCCAAGATCTAACGGGGACTAGTGGAGACAATGAGCAGTTCTTC. Translating it yields CASSQDLTGTSGDNEQFF. The rearrangement links TRBV4-1 to TRBJ2-1, with TRBD2 matching over 8 bases. The CDR3 is made up of 18 amino acids. The ends lost 0 bases at V and 5 bases at J; junction bases unmatched: 12. Germline CDR1 reads MGHRA; CDR2 reads YSYEKL.

This chain connects TRBV5-1 to TRBJ2-3; 8 positions agree with TRBD1. The J segment lost 4 bases and the V segment lost 5 bases, leaving 6 bases of the junction unmatched. The CDR3 length is 14 residues. Germline V gene lookup returns CDR1 SGHRS and CDR2 YFSETQ. CDR3 sequence (DNA): TGCGCCAGCAGTTTCCAGGGGGCCGCAGATACGCAGTATTTT. Residues: CASSFQGAADTQYF.

The rearrangement joins TRBV5-1 to TRBJ2-5; D ambiguous. CDR3 length: 12 amino acids. V gave up 4 bases and J gave up 5 bases, with 9 bases separating them. From germline, CDR1 is SGHRS and CDR2 YFSETQ. The CDR3 is CASSVVRETQYF. The CDR3 region has the DNA TGCGCCAGCAGCGTAGTAAGGGAGACCCAGTACTTC.

This chain links TRBV5-1 with TRBJ2-3; D could derive from TRBD1 or TRBD2 (5 bases each). In germline, CDR1 is SGHRS, CDR2 YFSETQ. V shed 0 bases and J shed 0 bases, with 11 bases lying between them. The CDR3 has 16 amino acids. The CDR3 DNA is TGCGCCAGCAGCTTGGGAAGGGACGGTAGCACAGATACGCAGTATTTT. Its protein product is CASSLGRDGSTDTQYF.

J is TRBJ2-3 and V is TRBV5-4, with 10 bases identical to TRBD2. V trimming: 2 bases; J trimming: 7 bases; junction bases outside the gene matches: 7. The CDR3 totals 15 residues. Germline V gives CDR1 SGHNT, CDR2 YYREEE (reference sequence). The CDR3: CASSFVSGGANTQYF. DNA for the CDR3: TGTGCCAGCAGCTTTGTCAGCGGGGGGGCAAATACGCAGTATTTT.

This clone came up once. The CDR3 DNA reads TGCGCCAGCAGCCACGCAGGAAGCTCCTACGAGCAGTACTTC. Translation gives CASSHAGSSYEQYF. The V and J genes are TRBV5-1 and TRBJ2-7; D is unclear. CDR1 and CDR2 from the germline V gene are SGHRS and YFSETQ. Trimming stripped 4 bases from V and 0 bases from J, with 11 bases between. The CDR3 totals 14 residues.

The J gene is TRBJ2-5, the V gene TRBV4-1; 9 bases are shared with TRBD2. This CDR3 has 15 amino acids. Germline values: CDR1 MGHRA, CDR2 YSYEKL. V was pared by 3 bases and J by 4 bases, with 6 bases of the junction left unmatched. The CDR3 DNA follows: TGCGCCAGCAGCCATGCGGGGGGGCCAGGAGAGACCCAGTACTTC. As protein: CASSHAGGPGETQYF.

V usage is TRBV29-1 and J usage is TRBJ1-1; no definite D call. Trimming cost V 4 bases and J 4 bases, with 13 bases left between them. Germline V gene lookup returns CDR1 SQVTM and CDR2 ANQGSEA. This CDR3 has 13 residues. DNA of the CDR3: TGCAGCGTTGCAAGGGCCGGAGGCACTGAAGCTTTCTTT. This gives the protein CSVARAGGTEAFF.